This T cell receptor beta chain was profiled in a study of Graves' ophthalmopathy and Graves' hyperthyroidism. Study-level findings and limits: The majority of expanded thyroid clonotypes above 0.001 frequency also occurred in blood.

Concerning this clonotype itself: Its antigen is unidentified.

Ophthalmopathy cases showed moderate-to-severe activity, scoring CAS ≥3 and NOSPECS ≥4, with duration under 3 months. Scientists amplified the TCR beta CDR3 regions from RNA transcripts. The first-round RT-PCR employed HTBI primers together with the Qiagen OneStep RT-PCR kit. A multiplex PCR was then performed as the second round. TCRdb ran MiXCR on the multiplex PCR reads and lists one entry per CDR3 protein. The table records about 700,000 distinct CDR3 sequences, 40% of them present only once. Germline V gives CDR1 SNHLY, CDR2 FYNNEI. This CDR3 has 14 amino acids. V was trimmed by 8 bases and J by 2 bases, leaving 16 bases between them.

This receptor was obtained from an adult man with Graves' ophthalmopathy. This chain links TRBV2 with TRBJ2-7, with no clear D. The sequenced sample consisted of peripheral blood. The CDR3 sequence: CASSPTVSAYEQYF. For the CDR3, the DNA is TGTGCCAGCTCACCAACAGTAAGTGCCTACGAGCAGTACTTC.